This T cell receptor beta chain was documented in a study of blood T cell repertoires in COVID-19. About the study: Specimens from acute and convalescent COVID-19 originated in the United States, Italy and Spain. PBMCs, B-cell-depleted T cells, or T cells were the source of the cDNA or gDNA that made up the material.

Authors' processing steps: How many nucleated cells were present was estimated from reference gene primer amplification. Repertoires were generated with immunoSEQ multiplex PCR, while TCRdb's copy carries only in-frame clones and drops some. That table supplies the V and J calls and clone size; D and trimming were determined from the DNA. The sample yields around 140,000 clones, around 89% seen once. The CDR3 spans 14 residues. Per the germline V gene, CDR1 is ENHRY and CDR2 is SYGVKD. Trimming removed 2 bases from V and 2 bases from J, with 8 bases in between. This receptor was identified in a man in his fifties with active or convalescent COVID-19. This chain uses TRBV10-3 with TRBJ2-3, with D unresolved. What was sequenced was peripheral blood. This CDR3 reads CAISERSFTDTQYF. CDR3 bases: TGTGCCATCAGTGAGAGGAGTTTCACAGATACGCAGTATTTT.